This entry describes one T cell receptor beta chain. Its antigen is undetermined. CDR1 is SGHRS, CDR2 YFSETQ, per germline. V was trimmed by 6 bases and J by 4 bases, leaving 20 bases between them. This CDR3 is 15 amino acids long. Sequencing was performed with immunoSEQ multiplex PCR; in TCRdb, only in-frame clones are kept and a portion is missing. The table lists about 99,000 clones, over 85% of them singletons. These data originate in a study of T cell responses to AZD1222 COVID-19 vaccine. Regarding the study as a whole: Clonal diversity may have been underestimated in mostly white British donors.

The TCR sequence derives from an adult in good health. Source: peripheral blood, taken on day 0 of AZD1222 vaccination. The chain joins TRBV5-1 to TRBJ2-7; D assignment may be TRBD1 or TRBD2 (6 bases each). This chain's CDR3 is CASTPGIGGVYEQYF. DNA of the CDR3: TGCGCCAGCACCCCAGGTATCGGGGGCGTATACGAGCAGTACTTC.